This is a list of T cell receptor beta chains from one sample in a study of blood T cells in healthy people across ages. Using its own MiXCR run on the 5' RACE reads, TCRdb lists one record per CDR3 protein. Counted here are about 1.5 million distinct CDR3 sequences, approximately 39% occurring once; the ten biggest clones make up 4%. What was sequenced was blood. These receptor sequences come from a woman aged 18-30 years in good health. Both conserved end residues are part of each CDR3. The D gene is left open where the match is weak. Clone size is given for some rows only: seen once, a few or many times, or a class if the clone is expanded.

V: TRBV12-3/TRBV12-4; J: TRBJ1-2; D: -; size: -; DNA: TGTGCCAGCAGTTTCCCTTTGGGCTATGGCTACACCTTC; CDR3: CASSFPLGYGYTF
V: TRBV20-1; J: TRBJ2-5; D: TRBD1; size: -; DNA: TGCAGTGCTCCCCGGACAGGACAGACCCAGTACTTC; CDR3: CSAPRTGQTQYF
V: TRBV25-1; J: TRBJ1-5; D: -; size: -; DNA: TGTGCCAGTGAAGGGTTGGGTTTTAGCAATCAGCCCCAGCATTTT; CDR3: CASEGLGFSNQPQHF
V: TRBV20-1; J: TRBJ2-1; D: TRBD2; size: few; DNA: TGCAGTGCTATCCTACTAGCGGGAGAGGACAATGAGCAGTTCTTC; CDR3: CSAILLAGEDNEQFF
V: TRBV5-4; J: TRBJ1-1; D: -; size: -; DNA: TGTGCCAGCAGCTCATTAACAGGGATGGCTGAAGCTTTCTTT; CDR3: CASSSLTGMAEAFF
V: TRBV9; J: TRBJ2-3; D: TRBD2; size: many; DNA: TGTGCCAGCAGCGTCGGGGGGTCGGATACGCAGTATTTT; CDR3: CASSVGGSDTQYF
V: TRBV5-1; J: TRBJ2-5; D: TRBD2; size: -; DNA: TGCGCCAGTAGCTTGGTAAGCGGGGGTTCCAATGAGCAGTACTTC; CDR3: CASSLVSGGSNEQYF
V: TRBV12-3/TRBV12-4; J: TRBJ2-7; D: -; size: -; DNA: TGTGCCAGCAGTGGGAGGTTCGGACGTTACAATGAGCAGTACTTC; CDR3: CASSGRFGRYNEQYF
V: TRBV18; J: TRBJ1-2; D: -; size: -; DNA: TGTGCCAGCTCACCATTGGCCGGGAAGGACCCCATGAATGGCTACACCTTC; CDR3: CASSPLAGKDPMNGYTF
V: TRBV29-1; J: TRBJ2-1; D: -; size: -; DNA: TGCAGCGTTGACCTACTAACCGCGGGGAGCTCCTACAATGAGCAGTTCTTC; CDR3: CSVDLLTAGSSYNEQFF
V: TRBV2; J: TRBJ2-3; D: TRBD2; size: few; DNA: TGTGCCCCTTCGTCTAGCGGGAGGGCAACAGATACGCAGTATTTT; CDR3: CAPSSSGRATDTQYF
V: TRBV6-2/TRBV6-3; J: TRBJ2-2; D: -; size: few; DNA: TGTGCCAGCAGGGGACTGGGACAGTTGAACACCGGGGAGCTGTTTTTT; CDR3: CASRGLGQLNTGELFF
V: TRBV7-8; J: TRBJ1-1; D: -; size: -; DNA: TGTGCCAGCAGCTACCCTGAGGCGGGTGAAGCTTTCTTT; CDR3: CASSYPEAGEAFF
V: TRBV5-1; J: TRBJ2-1; D: TRBD2; size: -; DNA: TGCGCCAGCAGCTTGGTATGGACTAGCGTCAATGAGCAGTTCTTC; CDR3: CASSLVWTSVNEQFF
V: TRBV20-1; J: TRBJ1-1; D: -; size: -; DNA: TGCAGTGCTAGAGATCAGGGGTGGAACACTGAAGCTTTCTTT; CDR3: CSARDQGWNTEAFF
V: TRBV2; J: TRBJ1-2; D: -; size: -; DNA: TGTGCCAGCAGTGGAGTCGGTGGTGGCTATGGCTACACCTTC; CDR3: CASSGVGGGYGYTF
V: TRBV20-1; J: TRBJ2-7; D: -; size: -; DNA: TGCAGTGCCCCTGGAGGAGCCTCCTACGAGCAGTACTTC; CDR3: CSAPGGASYEQYF
V: TRBV28; J: TRBJ2-7; D: -; size: few; DNA: TGTGCCAGCAGTTTTTTCCCCAGGGTGCCCTACGAGCAGTACTTC; CDR3: CASSFFPRVPYEQYF
V: TRBV19; J: TRBJ2-1; D: -; size: -; DNA: TGTGCCAGTAACGCCGGCCGCAGCTCCTACAATGAGCAGTTCTTC; CDR3: CASNAGRSSYNEQFF
V: TRBV20-1; J: TRBJ2-7; D: TRBD1; size: few; DNA: TGCAGTCCCAGGGAAGGACAGGGTTACGAGCAGTACTTC; CDR3: CSPREGQGYEQYF
V: TRBV3-1; J: TRBJ2-1; D: -; size: few; DNA: TGTGCCAGCAGCCAAGATTATGCGCCTTGGGAGCAGTTCTTC; CDR3: CASSQDYAPWEQFF
V: TRBV20-1; J: TRBJ1-2; D: -; size: -; DNA: TGCAGTGCTCGGGCGGGGCTCGACTATGGCTACACCTTC; CDR3: CSARAGLDYGYTF
V: TRBV4-2; J: TRBJ2-2; D: -; size: -; DNA: TGTGCCAGCAGCCCGACGGCGGATCCCGGGGAGCTGTTTTTT; CDR3: CASSPTADPGELFF
V: TRBV29-1; J: TRBJ1-1; D: -; size: few; DNA: TGCAGCGTTCTTTTTTGGAGTCGAAGAGGGACTGAAGCTTTCTTT; CDR3: CSVLFWSRRGTEAFF
V: TRBV6-5; J: TRBJ2-4; D: -; size: -; DNA: TGTGCCAGCAGTAAGATGAAAGGGGGTCCCAATGAGCAGTACTTC; CDR3: CASSKMKGGPNEQYF
V: TRBV12-3/TRBV12-4; J: TRBJ2-1; D: -; size: few; DNA: TGTGCCAGCAGTTTCGGGGACGCCGTTCAGGATGAGCAGTTCTTC; CDR3: CASSFGDAVQDEQFF
V: TRBV11-2; J: TRBJ2-7; D: -; size: -; DNA: TGTGCCAGCAGCCAGGGAAAGCAAATTTCGTACGAGCAGTACTTC; CDR3: CASSQGKQISYEQYF
V: TRBV20-1; J: TRBJ2-3; D: -; size: few; DNA: TGCAGTGGTTCAGGGCCTAGCAGCACAGATACGCAGTATTTT; CDR3: CSGSGPSSTDTQYF
V: TRBV7-9; J: TRBJ1-1; D: -; size: few; DNA: TGTGCCAGCAGCTCCCCGGGACAAAATCCGGCTTTCTTT; CDR3: CASSSPGQNPAFF